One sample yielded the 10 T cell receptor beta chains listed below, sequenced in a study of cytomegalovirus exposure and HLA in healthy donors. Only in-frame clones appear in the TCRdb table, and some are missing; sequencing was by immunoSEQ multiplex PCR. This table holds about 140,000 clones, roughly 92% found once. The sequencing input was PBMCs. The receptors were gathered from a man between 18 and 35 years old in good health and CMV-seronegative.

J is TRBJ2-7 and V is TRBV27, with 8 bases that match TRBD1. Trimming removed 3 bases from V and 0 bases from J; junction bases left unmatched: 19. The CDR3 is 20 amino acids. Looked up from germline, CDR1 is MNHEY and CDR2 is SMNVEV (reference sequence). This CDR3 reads CASSFLNHPDRVLSSYEQYV. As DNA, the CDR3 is TGTGCCAGCAGTTTTTTGAATCACCCGGACAGGGTTTTATCCTCCTACGAGCAGTACGTC.

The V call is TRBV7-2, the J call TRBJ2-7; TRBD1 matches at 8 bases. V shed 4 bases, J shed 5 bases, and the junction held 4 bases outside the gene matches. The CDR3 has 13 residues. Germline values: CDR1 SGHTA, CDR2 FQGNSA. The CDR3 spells CASSWQGADEQYV. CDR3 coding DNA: TGTGCCAGCAGCTGGCAGGGGGCGGACGAGCAGTACGTC.

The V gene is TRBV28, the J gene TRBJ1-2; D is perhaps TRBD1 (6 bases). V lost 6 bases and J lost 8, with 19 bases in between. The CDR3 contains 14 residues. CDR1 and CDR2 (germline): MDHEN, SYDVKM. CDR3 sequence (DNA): TGTGCCAGCAGGAGAACCAACAGGGTTAGAGGCTACACCTTC. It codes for CASRRTNRVRGYTF.

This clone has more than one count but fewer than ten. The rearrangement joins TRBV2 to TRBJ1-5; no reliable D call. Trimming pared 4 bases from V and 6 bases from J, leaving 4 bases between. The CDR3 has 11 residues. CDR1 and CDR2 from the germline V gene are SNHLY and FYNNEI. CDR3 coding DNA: TGTGCCAGCAGTGGAGGTCAGCCCCAGCATTTT. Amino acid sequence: CASSGGQPQHF. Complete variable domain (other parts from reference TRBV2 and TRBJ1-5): EPEVTQTPSHQVTQMGQEVILRCVPISNHLYFYWYRQILGQKVEFLVSFYNNEISEKSEIFDDQFSVERPDGSNFTLKIRSTKLEDSAMYFCASSGGQPQHFGDGTRLSIL.

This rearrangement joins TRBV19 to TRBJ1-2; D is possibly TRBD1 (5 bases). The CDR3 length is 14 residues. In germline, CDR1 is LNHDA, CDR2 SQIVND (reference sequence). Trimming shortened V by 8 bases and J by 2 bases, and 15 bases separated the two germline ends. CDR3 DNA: TGTGCCAGTGGATCAGGCAGGGCCAACTATGGCTACACCTTC. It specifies CASGSGRANYGYTF.

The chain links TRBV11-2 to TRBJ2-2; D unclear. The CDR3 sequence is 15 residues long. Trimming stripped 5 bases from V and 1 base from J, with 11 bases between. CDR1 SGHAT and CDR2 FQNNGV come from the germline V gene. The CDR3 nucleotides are TGTGCCAGCAGCCCAAGACTGGAGAACACCGGGGAGCTGTTTTTT. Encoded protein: CASSPRLENTGELFF.

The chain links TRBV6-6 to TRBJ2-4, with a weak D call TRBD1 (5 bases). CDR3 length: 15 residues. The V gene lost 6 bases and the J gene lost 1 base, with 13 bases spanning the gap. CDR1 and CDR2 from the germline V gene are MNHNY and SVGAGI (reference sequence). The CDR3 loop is CASRATQAAKNIQYF. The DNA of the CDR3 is TGTGCCAGCAGAGCCACACAGGCCGCCAAAAACATTCAGTACTTC.

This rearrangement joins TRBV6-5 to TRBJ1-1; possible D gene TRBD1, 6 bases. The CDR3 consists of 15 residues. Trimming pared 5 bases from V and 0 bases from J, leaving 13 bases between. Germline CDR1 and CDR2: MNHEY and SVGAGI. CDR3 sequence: CASSPTGLVNTEAFF. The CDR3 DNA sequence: TGTGCCAGCAGTCCCACAGGGCTGGTGAACACTGAAGCTTTCTTT.

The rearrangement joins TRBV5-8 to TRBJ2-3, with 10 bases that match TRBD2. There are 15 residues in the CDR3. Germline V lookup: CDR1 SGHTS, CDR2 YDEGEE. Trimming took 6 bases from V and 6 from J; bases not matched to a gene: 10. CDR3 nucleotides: TGTGCCAGCACCTCTAGCGGGAGATCTTCCGATACGCAGTATTTT. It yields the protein CASTSSGRSSDTQYF.

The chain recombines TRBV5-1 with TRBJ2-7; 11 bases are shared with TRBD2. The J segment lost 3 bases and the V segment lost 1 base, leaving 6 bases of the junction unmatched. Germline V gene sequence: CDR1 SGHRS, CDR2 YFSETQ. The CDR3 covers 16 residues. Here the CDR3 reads CASSLSSGTSGYEQYF. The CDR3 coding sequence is TGCGCCAGCAGCTTGTCATCCGGGACTAGCGGCTACGAGCAGTACTTC.